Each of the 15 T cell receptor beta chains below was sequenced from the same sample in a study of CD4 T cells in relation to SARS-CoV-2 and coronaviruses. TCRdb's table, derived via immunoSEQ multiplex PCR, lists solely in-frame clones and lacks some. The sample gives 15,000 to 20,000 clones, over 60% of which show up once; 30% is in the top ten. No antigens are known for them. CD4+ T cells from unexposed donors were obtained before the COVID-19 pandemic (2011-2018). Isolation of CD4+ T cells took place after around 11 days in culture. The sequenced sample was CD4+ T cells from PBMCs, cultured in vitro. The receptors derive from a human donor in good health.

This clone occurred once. CDR3 loop: CASGFTSNQPQHF. The CDR3 DNA reads TGTGCCAGCGGGTTTACGAGCAATCAGCCCCAGCATTTT. This sequence joins TRBV6-5 and TRBJ1-5; no firm D call. CDR1 is MNHEY, CDR2 SVGAGI, per germline. V was trimmed by 8 bases and J by 1 base, leaving 9 bases between them. The CDR3 covers 13 residues.

Here the CDR3 DNA reads TGTGCCAGCAGCCTCACAGGGGGCAAAGATTCACCCCTCCACTTT. It translates to CASSLTGGKDSPLHF. V is TRBV9 and J is TRBJ1-6, with 9 bases that match TRBD1. CDR1 is SGDLS and CDR2 is YYNGEE in the germline V gene. V was pared by 4 bases and J by 8 bases, with 7 bases of the junction left unmatched. CDR3 length: 15 residues.

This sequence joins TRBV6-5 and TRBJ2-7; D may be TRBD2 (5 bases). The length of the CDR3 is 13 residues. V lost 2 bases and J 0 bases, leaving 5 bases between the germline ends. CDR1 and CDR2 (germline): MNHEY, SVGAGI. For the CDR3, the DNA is TGTGCCAGCAGTTACCTAGCCTCCTACGAGCAGTACTTC. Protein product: CASSYLASYEQYF.

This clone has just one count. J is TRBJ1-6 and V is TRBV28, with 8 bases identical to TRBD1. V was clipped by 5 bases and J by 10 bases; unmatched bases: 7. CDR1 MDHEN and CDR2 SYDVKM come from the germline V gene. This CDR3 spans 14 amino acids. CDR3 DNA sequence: TGTGCCAGCAGTCCCGGGACAGGAGGCTCACCCCTCCACTTT. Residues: CASSPGTGGSPLHF.

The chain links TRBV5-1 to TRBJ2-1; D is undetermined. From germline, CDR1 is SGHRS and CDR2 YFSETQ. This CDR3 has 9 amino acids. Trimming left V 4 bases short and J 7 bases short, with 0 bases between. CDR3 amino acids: CASSNEQFF. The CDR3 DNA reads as TGCGCCAGCAGCAATGAGCAGTTCTTC.

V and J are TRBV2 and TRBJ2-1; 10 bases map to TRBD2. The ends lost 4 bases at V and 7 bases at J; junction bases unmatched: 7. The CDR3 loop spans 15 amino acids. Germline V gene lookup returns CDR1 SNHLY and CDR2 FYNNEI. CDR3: CASSAEREGWNEQFF. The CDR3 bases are TGTGCCAGCAGTGCCGAGCGGGAGGGCTGGAATGAGCAGTTCTTC.

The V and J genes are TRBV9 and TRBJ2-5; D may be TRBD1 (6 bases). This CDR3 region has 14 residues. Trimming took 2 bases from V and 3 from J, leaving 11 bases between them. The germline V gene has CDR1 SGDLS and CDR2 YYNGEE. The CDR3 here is CASSVDTGKETQYF. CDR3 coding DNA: TGTGCCAGCAGCGTTGATACAGGGAAAGAGACCCAGTACTTC.

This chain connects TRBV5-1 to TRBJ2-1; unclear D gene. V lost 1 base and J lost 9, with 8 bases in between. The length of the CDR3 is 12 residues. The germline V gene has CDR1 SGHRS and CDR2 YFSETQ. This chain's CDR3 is CASSLSIGEQFF. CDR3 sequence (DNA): TGCGCCAGCAGCTTGAGCATCGGTGAGCAGTTCTTC.

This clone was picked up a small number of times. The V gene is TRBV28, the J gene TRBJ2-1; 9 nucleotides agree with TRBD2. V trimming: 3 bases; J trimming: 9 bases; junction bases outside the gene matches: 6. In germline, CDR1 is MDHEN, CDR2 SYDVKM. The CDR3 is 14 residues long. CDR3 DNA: TGTGCCAGCAGTTTTGGCGGGAGGGCCTTTGAGCAGTTCTTC. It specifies CASSFGGRAFEQFF.

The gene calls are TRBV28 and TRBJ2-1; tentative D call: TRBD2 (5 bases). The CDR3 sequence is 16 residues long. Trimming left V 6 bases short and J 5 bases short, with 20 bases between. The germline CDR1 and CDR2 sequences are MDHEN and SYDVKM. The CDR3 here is CASSSPSSRRNNEQFF. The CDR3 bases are TGTGCCAGCAGCAGCCCCTCTAGCCGCAGGAACAATGAGCAGTTCTTC.

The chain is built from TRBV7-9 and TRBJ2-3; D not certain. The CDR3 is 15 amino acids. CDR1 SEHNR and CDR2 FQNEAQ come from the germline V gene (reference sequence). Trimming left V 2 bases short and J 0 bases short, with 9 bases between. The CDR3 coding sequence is TGTGCCAGCAGCTTATTGACTGGGAGCACAGATACGCAGTATTTT. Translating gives CASSLLTGSTDTQYF. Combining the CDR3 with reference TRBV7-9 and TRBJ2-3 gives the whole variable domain DTGVSQNPRHKITKRGQNVTFRCDPISEHNRLYWYRQTLGQGPEFLTYFQNEAQLEKSRLLSDRFSAERPKGSFSTLEIQRTEQGDSAMYLCASSLLTGSTDTQYFGPGTRLTVL.

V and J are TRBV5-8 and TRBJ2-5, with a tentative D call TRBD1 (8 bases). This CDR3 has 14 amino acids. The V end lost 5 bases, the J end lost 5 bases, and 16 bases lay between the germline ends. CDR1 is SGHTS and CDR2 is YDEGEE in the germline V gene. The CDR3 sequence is CASRDREGSETQYF. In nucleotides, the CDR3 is TGTGCCAGCAGGGACAGGGAGGGTTCGGAGACCCAGTACTTC.

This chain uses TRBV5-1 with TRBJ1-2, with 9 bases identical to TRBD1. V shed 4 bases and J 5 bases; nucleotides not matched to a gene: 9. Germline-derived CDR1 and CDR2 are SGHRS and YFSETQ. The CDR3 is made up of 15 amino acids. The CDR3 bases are TGCGCCAGCAGCGATACAGGGGGCGATCGGTATGGCTACACCTTC. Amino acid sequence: CASSDTGGDRYGYTF.

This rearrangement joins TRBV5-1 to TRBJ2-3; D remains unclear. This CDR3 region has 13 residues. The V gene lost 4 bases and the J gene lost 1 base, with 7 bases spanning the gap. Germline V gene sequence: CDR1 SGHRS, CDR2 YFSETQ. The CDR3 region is CASSGTGTDTQYF. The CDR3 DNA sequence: TGCGCCAGCAGCGGCACGGGCACAGATACGCAGTATTTT.

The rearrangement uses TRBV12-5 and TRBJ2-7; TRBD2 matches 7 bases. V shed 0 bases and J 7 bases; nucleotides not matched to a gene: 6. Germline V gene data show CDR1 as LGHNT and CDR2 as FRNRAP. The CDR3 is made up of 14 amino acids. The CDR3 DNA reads TGTGCTAGTGGTTTGGTACTGGAAGCGGGGGAGCAGTACTTC. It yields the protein CASGLVLEAGEQYF.